This T cell receptor (beta chain) is from a study of response to subunit inactivated influenza vaccine. TCRdb called the RT-PCR reads again in MiXCR, with one record for every CDR3 protein. The repertoire holds about 570,000 distinct CDR3 sequences, 11% seen once, with 11% in the top ten. CDR3 length: 12 amino acids. The ends were cut back, 7 bases at V and 5 bases at J, with 12 bases in the middle. The germline CDR1 and CDR2 sequences are SGHRS and YFSETQ. These data also featured in a second study, about T cells expressing NK-cell markers. That investigation notes: TCR beta libraries carry UMIs added by 5'RACE template switching. About six donors showed dominant NKG2C+ clonotypes comprising roughly 1.0-7.0% of their CD8+ T cells.

This sequence joins TRBV5-1 and TRBJ2-5; D may be TRBD2 (5 bases). The sequence derives from a man aged 45-60 years who received an inactivated influenza vaccine. The specimen comprised PBMCs from blood, sampled on the day of vaccination. The CDR3 loop reads CASGLTYETQYF. The CDR3 nucleotides read TGCGCCAGCGGACTTACATACGAGACCCAGTACTTC.